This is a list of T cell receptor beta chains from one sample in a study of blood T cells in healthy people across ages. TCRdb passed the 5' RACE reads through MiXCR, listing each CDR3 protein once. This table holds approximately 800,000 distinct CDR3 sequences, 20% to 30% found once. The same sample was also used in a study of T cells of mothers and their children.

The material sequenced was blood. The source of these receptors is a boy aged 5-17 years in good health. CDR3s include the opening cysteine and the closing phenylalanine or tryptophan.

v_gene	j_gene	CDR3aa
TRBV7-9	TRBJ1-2	CASRPRQGENYGYTF
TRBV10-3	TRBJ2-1	CATRLADLNNEQFF
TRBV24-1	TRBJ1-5	CATSDGMGGPGRPQHF
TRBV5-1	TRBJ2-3	CASTLAGDTDTQYF
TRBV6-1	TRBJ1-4	CASSPQGSPNEKLFF
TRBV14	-	CASSQDPHRVGRNEQFF
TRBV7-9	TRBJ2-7	CACSERQADEQYF
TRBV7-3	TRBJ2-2	CASSPRTSGGASPGELFF
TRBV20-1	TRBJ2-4	CSATRGQKNIQYF
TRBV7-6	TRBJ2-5	CASSFPAAGETQYF
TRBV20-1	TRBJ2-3	CSASRLAGRDTQYF
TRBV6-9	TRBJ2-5	CASGRPPETQYF
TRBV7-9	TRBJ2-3	CASTRAVGGQNADTQYF
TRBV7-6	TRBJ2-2	CASRLRIGQGDLGELFF